This passage covers 15 T cell receptor beta chains from one sample sequenced in a study of blood T cell repertoires in COVID-19. Profiling relied on immunoSEQ multiplex PCR, and the TCRdb table lists in-frame clones only, not all of them. Among about 310,000 clones listed, around 87% were seen once. Sequences were obtained from peripheral blood. The receptors derive from a woman aged 45-59 years who had recovered from COVID-19.

The chain combines TRBV9 with TRBJ1-6; D is unresolved. In germline, CDR1 is SGDLS, CDR2 YYNGEE. CDR3 length: 13 residues. Trimming removed 3 bases from V and 6 bases from J, with 7 bases in between. DNA for the CDR3: TGTGCCAGCAGCGAGAGTGGTAATTCACCCCTCCACTTT. Translated, it gives CASSESGNSPLHF.

In this sample, this clone turned up a few times. The chain carries TRBV9 and TRBJ2-2; TRBD1 might be the D (5 bases). Trimming left V 3 bases short and J 5 bases short, with 17 bases between. The germline CDR1 and CDR2 sequences are SGDLS and YYNGEE. The CDR3 length is 16 residues. CDR3 residues: CASSALTGKGTGELFF. The CDR3 DNA reads TGTGCCAGCAGCGCCCTTACAGGAAAGGGGACCGGGGAGCTGTTTTTT.

The rearrangement links TRBV7-2 to TRBJ1-5; perhaps TRBD1 as D (6 bases). Germline values: CDR1 SGHTA, CDR2 FQGNSA. CDR3 size: 14 residues. V was clipped by 3 bases and J by 6 bases, with 12 bases between them. The CDR3 DNA is TGTGCCAGCAGCTTGGACTCAGGGGCTCAGCCCCAGCATTTT. This sequence encodes CASSLDSGAQPQHF.

V is TRBV29-1 and J is TRBJ1-4, with D tentatively TRBD1 (6 bases). The CDR3 consists of 13 residues. V was cut by 7 bases and J by 0 bases, with 9 bases left in between. The germline CDR1 and CDR2 sequences are SQVTM and ANQGSEA. The DNA of the CDR3 is TGCAGCGCAGGGGCTTCAACTAATGAAAAACTGTTTTTT. It specifies CSAGASTNEKLFF. Based on the CDR3 plus reference TRBV29-1 and TRBJ1-4, the full variable domain is SAVISQKPSRDICQRGTSLTIQCQVDSQVTMMFWYRQQPGQSLTLIATANQGSEATYESGFVIDKFPISRPNLTFSTLTVSNMSPEDSSIYLCSAGASTNEKLFFGSGTQLSVL.

The chain recombines TRBV20-1 with TRBJ2-7; TRBD1 agrees at 7 bases. The V and J ends lost 4 bases and 5 bases, in that order; junction bases with no gene match: 2. The CDR3 has 11 amino acids. Germline assignment: CDR1 DFQATT and CDR2 SNEGSKA (reference sequence). CDR3: CSAMTGNEQYF. CDR3 DNA sequence: TGCAGTGCTATGACAGGGAACGAGCAGTACTTC.

In its sample, this clone was seen a few times. The CDR3 reads CAWTVGEGTEAFF. CDR3 in DNA: TGTGCCTGGACGGTAGGGGAGGGCACTGAAGCTTTCTTT. The chain carries TRBV30 and TRBJ1-1, with D possibly TRBD1 on 5 matching bases. Trimming shortened V by 4 bases and J by 4 bases, and 13 bases separated the two germline ends. CDR1 GTSNPN and CDR2 SVGIG come from the germline V gene (reference sequence). There are 13 residues in the CDR3. The whole variable domain, remainder taken from reference TRBV30 and TRBJ1-1, is SQTIHQWPATLVQPVGSPLSLECTVEGTSNPNLYWYRQAAGRGLQLLFYSVGIGQISSEVPQNLSASRPQDRQFILSSKKLLLSDSGFYLCAWTVGEGTEAFFGQGTRLTVV.

This chain uses TRBV28 with TRBJ2-2; TRBD1 might be the D (5 bases). Trimming took 7 bases from V and 0 from J, leaving 6 bases between them. CDR1 is MDHEN and CDR2 is SYDVKM in the germline V gene. The CDR3 contains 13 residues. CDR3 nucleotides: TGTGCCAGCATCAGGGCGAACACCGGGGAGCTGTTTTTT. Translation gives CASIRANTGELFF.

V is TRBV5-4 and J is TRBJ2-1; D is possibly TRBD1 (6 bases). CDR1 and CDR2 from the germline V gene are SGHNT and YYREEE (reference sequence). The CDR3 has 13 amino acids. Trimming left V 0 bases short and J 5 bases short, with 6 bases between. Here the CDR3 reads CASSLGTDNEQFF. Written as DNA, the CDR3 is TGTGCCAGCAGCTTGGGGACAGACAATGAGCAGTTCTTC. The entire variable domain, with the rest obtained from reference TRBV5-4 and TRBJ2-1, is as follows: ETGVTQSPTHLIKTRGQQVTLRCSSQSGHNTVSWYQQALGQGPQFIFQYYREEENGRGNFPPRFSGLQFPNYSSELNVNALELDDSALYLCASSLGTDNEQFFGPGTRLTVL.

This chain links TRBV6-2 or TRBV6-3 with TRBJ1-1; D might be TRBD1 (5 bases). The ends were cut back, 5 bases at V and 1 base at J, with 14 bases in the middle. Per the germline V gene, CDR1 is MNHEY and CDR2 is SVGEGT. CDR3 length: 15 amino acids. CDR3 sequence (DNA): TGTGCCAGCAGTGATTTGACAGCCCCGAACACTGAAGCTTTCTTT. It yields the protein CASSDLTAPNTEAFF.

The chain employs TRBV7-2 and TRBJ2-1, with TRBD2 matching over 9 bases. Germline CDR1 is SGHTA and CDR2 is FQGNSA. The junction had 6 bases not matched to a gene; V was cut back by 5 bases and J by 4 bases. There are 15 residues in the CDR3. The CDR3, as DNA: TGTGCCAGCAGCGAGGGGGCGGGAGGGTACAATGAGCAGTTCTTC. This gives the protein CASSEGAGGYNEQFF.

The J gene is TRBJ2-7, the V gene TRBV5-1; 9 bases agree with TRBD1. V shed 1 base and J 3 bases; nucleotides not matched to a gene: 2. The CDR3 is 14 residues long. The germline V gene encodes CDR1 SGHRS and CDR2 YFSETQ. For the CDR3, the DNA is TGCGCCAGCAGCTTGACAGGGGGCGACTACGAGCAGTACTTC. Translated: CASSLTGGDYEQYF.

V usage is TRBV5-1 and J usage is TRBJ2-3; D possibly corresponds to TRBD2 (6 bases). V lost 0 bases to trimming and J lost 3 bases, with 8 bases between them. The length of the CDR3 is 14 residues. Per germline, CDR1 SGHRS and CDR2 YFSETQ. The CDR3 sequence: CASSLAAGTDTQYF. The CDR3 nucleotides are TGCGCCAGCAGCTTGGCCGCGGGGACAGATACGCAGTATTTT.

The chain carries TRBV4-3 and TRBJ1-1; D call uncertain. Trimming removed 1 base at V and 3 bases at J, with 12 bases between. The germline V gene has CDR1 LGHNA and CDR2 YSLEER. CDR3 length: 15 amino acids. In DNA form, the CDR3 reads TGCGCCAGCAGCCAAGCCCCGAGTTCGGACACTGAAGCTTTCTTT. Translated: CASSQAPSSDTEAFF.

The CDR3, as DNA: TGTGCCAGCAGTTTTGAGGGATATGGCTACACCTTC. It codes for CASSFEGYGYTF. J is TRBJ1-2 and V is TRBV28, with D unclear. This CDR3 has 12 amino acids. Germline V lookup: CDR1 MDHEN, CDR2 SYDVKM. V was trimmed by 3 bases and J by 5 bases, leaving 7 bases between them.

The chain has TRBV6-2 or TRBV6-3 and TRBJ1-4; 7 bases align to TRBD1. Germline CDR1 and CDR2: MNHEY and SVGEGT. Trimming took 4 bases from V and 8 from J; bases not matched to a gene: 7. This CDR3 is 14 amino acids long. This chain's CDR3 is CASSWRTGGEKLFF. CDR3 coding DNA: TGTGCCAGCAGTTGGCGGACAGGAGGGGAAAAACTGTTTTTT.